These 27 T cell receptor beta chains were all obtained from the same sample, sequenced in a study of CD8+CD57+ T cells in acquired aplastic anemia. For CDR3 and TCR beta VDJ profiling, genomic DNA was the template used. One entry per CDR3 protein results from TCRdb running MiXCR on the reads. The data contain around 200,000 distinct CDR3 sequences, approximately 49% of them singletons. The sample consisted of sorted CD4+, CD8+, or CD8+CD57+ T cells (not recorded which) from PBMCs. The receptors derive from a human donor in good health, serving as a control.

This clonotype was counted a single time. The V call is TRBV7-9, the J call TRBJ1-2; no clear D gene. The V gene lost 5 bases and the J gene lost 8 bases, with 18 bases spanning the gap. This CDR3 has 14 amino acids. From germline, CDR1 is SEHNR and CDR2 FQNEAQ (reference sequence). The CDR3 region has the DNA TGTGCCAGCAGCCCTGGTGAGACCGGGGAAGGCTACACCTTC. This encodes CASSPGETGEGYTF. The whole variable domain, filled in from reference TRBV7-9 and TRBJ1-2, reads DTGVSQNPRHKITKRGQNVTFRCDPISEHNRLYWYRQTLGQGPEFLTYFQNEAQLEKSRLLSDRFSAERPKGSFSTLEIQRTEQGDSAMYLCASSPGETGEGYTFGSGTRLTVV.

This clonotype has ten or more counts. This chain joins TRBV6-6 and TRBJ2-1, with 9 bases aligning to TRBD1. This CDR3 is built from 16 residues. J gave up 5 bases and V 2 bases, and 7 bases lay outside the gene matches. Germline V gives CDR1 MNHNY, CDR2 SVGAGI (reference sequence). The CDR3 DNA is TGTGCCAGCAGTTACCCACAGGGGGCGTCGGACAATGAGCAGTTCTTC. Translated: CASSYPQGASDNEQFF.

V is TRBV7-8 and J is TRBJ1-2; the D is unclear. The V gene lost 2 bases and the J gene lost 4 bases, with 14 bases spanning the gap. There are 15 residues in the CDR3. The V gene's germline CDR1 is SGHVS and CDR2 FQNEAQ. The CDR3 loop is CASSLRVSLVYGYTF. CDR3 DNA: TGTGCCAGCAGCTTACGGGTGTCCCTAGTCTATGGCTACACCTTC.

This chain uses TRBV7-9 with TRBJ1-1; D is uncertain. Trimming stripped 3 bases from V and 2 bases from J, with 7 bases between. The germline V gene has CDR1 SEHNR and CDR2 FQNEAQ (reference sequence). The length of the CDR3 is 13 residues. CDR3 in DNA: TGTGCCAGCAGCTTTGGACTTAACACTGAAGCTTTCTTT. This translates into CASSFGLNTEAFF.

This clonotype was picked up many times. V and J are TRBV2 and TRBJ1-2; 8 nucleotides match TRBD1. The CDR3 runs to 13 residues. Trimming cost V 6 bases and J 7 bases; bases outside gene matches: 7. Germline V gives CDR1 SNHLY, CDR2 FYNNEI. In DNA form, the CDR3 reads TGTGCCAGCAGAGGGGACAGGCTCGGTGGCTACACCTTC. Protein: CASRGDRLGGYTF.

This clonotype has just a few counts. The chain couples TRBV2 to TRBJ2-3, with a possible D match to TRBD1 (5 bases). CDR3 length: 13 amino acids. Germline loops: CDR1 SNHLY, CDR2 FYNNEI. V was shortened by 0 bases and J by 6 bases, with 7 bases between the two germline ends. Here the CDR3 DNA reads TGTGCCAGCAGTGAAGCGACAGCTGATACGCAGTATTTT. This encodes CASSEATADTQYF.

The chain employs TRBV2 and TRBJ2-7; D possibly matches TRBD1 or TRBD2 (5 bases each). Germline CDR1 SNHLY, CDR2 FYNNEI. V dropped 7 bases and J dropped 2 bases, with 12 bases sitting between them. CDR3 length equals 13 residues. CDR3 sequence: CASNRRGAYEQYF. The CDR3 DNA reads as TGTGCCAGCAACCGCCGAGGGGCCTACGAGCAGTACTTC.

The V gene is TRBV7-2, the J gene TRBJ2-2; 9 nucleotides align to TRBD1. V was clipped by 7 bases and J by 2 bases; unmatched bases: 5. This CDR3 is built from 15 residues. CDR1 and CDR2 (germline): SGHTA, FQGNSA. The CDR3 DNA sequence: TGTGCCAGCATAAGGGACAGGGTTAACACCGGGGAGCTGTTTTTT. Its translation: CASIRDRVNTGELFF.

Remarks on this clonotype: The conserved final phenylalanine or tryptophan is absent from the CDR3, which likely points to a read error. Because the CDR3's place on the DNA is in doubt, the DNA is left out and the CDR3 is given as listed by TCRdb. The rearrangement uses TRBV15 and TRBJ1-4; TRBD1, as called in the table, went unchecked against the DNA. With termini counted, the CDR3 has 14 amino acids. Per the germline V gene, CDR1 is LNHNV and CDR2 is YYDKDF (reference sequence). CDR3 region: CATSSKGGTEAFSS.

V and J are TRBV18 and TRBJ2-3; a weak D match, TRBD1 (5 bases). Germline V gene lookup returns CDR1 KGHSH and CDR2 LQKENI. V lost 2 bases to trimming and J lost 5 bases, with 11 bases between them. This CDR3 region has 14 residues. The CDR3 protein is CASSPGPGQDTQYF. The CDR3 bases are TGTGCCAGCTCACCAGGGCCCGGACAAGATACGCAGTATTTT.

This clonotype has at least ten counts. This rearrangement joins TRBV5-6 to TRBJ2-1, with D perhaps matching TRBD1 (5 bases). The CDR3 has 14 residues. The germline gives CDR1 SGHDT, CDR2 YYEEEE. V was shortened by 4 bases and J by 2 bases, with 10 bases between the two germline ends. CDR3 protein: CASSGRETYNEQFF. The CDR3 bases are TGTGCCAGCAGCGGCAGGGAAACCTACAATGAGCAGTTCTTC.

CDR3 coding DNA: TGTGCCATCAGTTTAGGGTCGAGCGAGCAGTACTTC. It encodes CAISLGSSEQYF. V usage is TRBV10-3 and J usage is TRBJ2-7; no definite D call. V was cut by 5 bases and J by 6 bases, with 11 bases left in between. The CDR3 has 12 residues. CDR1 and CDR2 from the germline V gene are ENHRY and SYGVKD.

Remarks on this clonotype: The conserved phenylalanine or tryptophan is not found at the CDR3 terminus, so this likely reflects a read error. This rearrangement joins TRBV7-2 to TRBJ2-7; 8 bases are shared with TRBD1. Per the germline V gene, CDR1 is SGHTA and CDR2 is FQGNSA. This CDR3 is 14 amino acids long. The V gene end was trimmed by 5 bases and the J gene end by 0 bases; junction bases not matched to a gene: 3. CDR3 amino acids: CASSPTGVSYEQYL. In DNA form, the CDR3 reads TGTGCCAGCAGCCCGACAGGGGTCTCCTACGAGCAGTACCTC.

This clonotype turned up a few times. The chain is built from TRBV28 and TRBJ1-1; D perhaps matches TRBD1 (5 bases). The CDR3 is made up of 13 amino acids. Per the germline V gene, CDR1 is MDHEN and CDR2 is SYDVKM. Between the trimmed V and J ends, which lost 7 bases and 1 base, there was a span of 10 bases. CDR3 loop: CASKGRGNTEAFF. The CDR3 bases are TGTGCCAGCAAGGGAAGGGGGAACACTGAAGCTTTCTTT.

The sample holds a few counts of this clonotype. One junction end disagrees with the germline gene, perhaps due to a read error. This chain connects TRBV5-8 to TRBJ1-1; 8 nucleotides line up with TRBD1. Germline values: CDR1 SGHTS, CDR2 YDEGEE. CDR3 size: 14 residues. Written as DNA, the CDR3 is TGCGCCAGCAGCAATACCGGGACAGGAAATGAAGCTTTCTTT. It is translated as CASSNTGTGNEAFF.

This clonotype has a count of ten or more. The chain links TRBV2 to TRBJ1-4; D possibly corresponds to TRBD1 (5 bases). The CDR3 extends over 18 amino acids. The V gene's germline CDR1 is SNHLY and CDR2 FYNNEI. V lost 4 bases and J 0 bases, leaving 18 bases between the germline ends. CDR3 nucleotide sequence: TGTGCCAGCAGTGGCAGGGAGGTATTAGTTGCAACTAATGAAAAACTGTTTTTT. It yields the protein CASSGREVLVATNEKLFF.

In regard to this clonotype: The missing conserved phenylalanine or tryptophan at the end of this CDR3 makes a read error likely. The V and J genes are TRBV29-1 and TRBJ1-1; tentatively, D is TRBD1 (6 bases). V was cut by 6 bases and J by 3 bases, with 14 bases left in between. CDR3 size: 13 residues. Germline CDR1 reads SQVTM; CDR2 reads ANQGSEA. The CDR3 DNA reads TGCAGCGTCACAGGGACATTCGACACTGAAGCTTTCGTT. This codes for CSVTGTFDTEAFV.

This clonotype appeared many times. This chain uses TRBV2 with TRBJ2-3; 8 bases map to TRBD2. Germline values: CDR1 SNHLY, CDR2 FYNNEI. CDR3 length: 16 amino acids. V shed 6 bases, J shed 1 base, and the junction held 9 bases outside the gene matches. CDR3 DNA: TGTGCCAGCAGAGGGGGGCTAGCGGGTGGCACAGATACGCAGTATTTT. Translated: CASRGGLAGGTDTQYF.

This chain joins TRBV20-1 and TRBJ1-1, with D unclear. From germline, CDR1 is DFQATT and CDR2 SNEGSKA (reference sequence). V was pared by 6 bases and J by 6 bases, with 17 bases between. The CDR3 is made up of 13 amino acids. As DNA, the CDR3 is TGCAGTGCGAGTAGGAGGGTAGGCGCTGAAGCTTTCTTT. Protein: CSASRRVGAEAFF.

There are many counts of this clonotype. V and J are TRBV19 and TRBJ1-1, with 8 bases identical to TRBD1. V lost 6 bases to trimming and J lost 10 bases; unmatched junction nucleotides: 13. CDR1 is LNHDA, CDR2 SQIVND, per germline (reference sequence). The length of the CDR3 is 14 residues. DNA for the CDR3: TGTGCCAGTAGCCCGACCGGGCAGGGGGCCGGAGCTTTCTTT. This gives the protein CASSPTGQGAGAFF.

This chain uses TRBV18 with TRBJ2-3, with D possibly TRBD2 on 8 matching bases. This CDR3 has 19 residues. Trimming took 1 base from V and 2 from J, leaving 22 bases between them. Germline V lookup: CDR1 KGHSH, CDR2 LQKENI. DNA of the CDR3: TGTGCCAGCTCACCACGCGCCGAGGGGGCCGGGAGGGCCACAGATACGCAGTATTTT. This codes for CASSPRAEGAGRATDTQYF.

This chain uses TRBV29-1 with TRBJ2-1, with D perhaps TRBD1 or TRBD2 (5 bases each). Germline CDR1 and CDR2: SQVTM and ANQGSEA. V was pared by 8 bases and J by 2 bases, with 13 bases between. This CDR3 is 13 amino acids long. CDR3 sequence: CSTGTETYNEQFF. CDR3 sequence (DNA): TGCAGCACCGGGACGGAGACCTACAATGAGCAGTTCTTC.

This clonotype has at least ten counts. This chain connects TRBV7-2 to TRBJ2-7; TRBD2 aligns across 9 bases. The germline CDR1 and CDR2 sequences are SGHTA and FQGNSA. V trimming: 6 bases; J trimming: 2 bases; junction bases outside the gene matches: 2. CDR3 length: 13 amino acids. The chain's CDR3 is CASSGGGAYEQYF. CDR3 bases: TGTGCCAGCAGTGGCGGGGGGGCCTACGAGCAGTACTTC.

This clonotype was seen many times. The V call is TRBV13, the J call TRBJ2-3; 8 nucleotides agree with TRBD2. Germline V gene sequence: CDR1 PRHDT, CDR2 FYEKMQ (reference sequence). Losses at the gene ends were 3 bases for V and 5 bases for J; bases not matched to a gene: 13. The CDR3 loop spans 17 amino acids. The CDR3 loop reads CASSFLGPSGSKDTQYF. In DNA form, the CDR3 reads TGTGCCAGCAGCTTCCTGGGCCCTAGCGGGTCGAAAGATACGCAGTATTTT.

The chain recombines TRBV5-1 with TRBJ1-6, with D maybe TRBD1 (5 bases). V lost 3 bases and J 8 bases, leaving 6 bases between the germline ends. Germline V CDR1 and CDR2: SGHRS, YFSETQ. This CDR3 is built from 12 residues. CDR3 DNA: TGCGCCAGCAGCTCGGGGGATTCACCCCTCCACTTT. This encodes CASSSGDSPLHF.

V usage is TRBV12-3 or TRBV12-4 and J usage is TRBJ1-2; no clear D. This CDR3 region has 9 residues. In DNA, the CDR3 is TGTGCAAGCTTTCCGGGCTACACCTTC. Translating gives CASFPGYTF.

The rearrangement links TRBV2 to TRBJ1-1; D remains ambiguous. CDR1 SNHLY and CDR2 FYNNEI come from the germline V gene. This CDR3 region has 11 residues. V lost 4 bases and J 13 bases, leaving 13 bases between the germline ends. The CDR3, as DNA: TGTGCCAGCAGTGGAATCACCGAGGGTTTCTTT. Encoded protein: CASSGITEGFF.